This is a list of T cell receptor beta chains from one sample in a study of blood T cell repertoires in COVID-19. The table came from immunoSEQ multiplex PCR; TCRdb's copy has only in-frame clones and leaves some out. The sample has 90,000 to 120,000 clones; 90% to 95% are singletons. What was sequenced was peripheral blood. The receptor source for this set is a woman younger than 45 with acute or convalescent COVID-19. The CDR3 runs from the conserved cysteine through the conserved F or W. The D gene is left open where the match is weak. Size is stated for part of the rows, as once, few or many counts, or as a class when the clone is expanded.

- | TRBJ2-7 | - | TRBV9 | CASNAPRDEQYF | TGTGCCAGCAATGCCCCACGGGACGAGCAGTACTTC
TRBD1 | TRBJ1-6 | - | TRBV28 | CASTGQLNSPLHF | TGTGCCAGCACGGGACAGCTTAATTCACCCCTCCACTTT
- | TRBJ1-2 | few | TRBV3-1/TRBV3-2 | CASSPRTNYGYTF | TGTGCCAGCAGTCCCAGGACTAACTATGGCTACACCTTC
- | TRBJ1-2 | - | TRBV5-1 | CASRVGAANYGYTF | TGCGCCAGCAGAGTAGGGGCAGCCAACTATGGCTACACCTTC
TRBD1 | TRBJ2-3 | - | TRBV7-9 | CASSTTGGRDTQYF | TGTGCCAGCAGTACAACAGGGGGCCGGGATACGCAGTATTTT
TRBD1 | TRBJ2-2 | - | TRBV2 | CASSNYGQGVGGELFF | TGTGCCAGCAGTAACTATGGACAGGGAGTAGGCGGGGAGCTGTTTTTT
- | TRBJ2-1 | - | TRBV7-2 | CASSNRIGGNEQFF | TGTGCCAGCAGCAACAGAATTGGGGGGAATGAGCAGTTCTTC
TRBD2 | TRBJ2-1 | - | TRBV5-6 | CASTGLGVGEQFF | TGTGCCAGCACAGGACTAGGAGTTGGTGAGCAGTTCTTC
TRBD1 | TRBJ2-7 | - | TRBV2 | CASKGQGTARYEQYF | TGTGCCAGCAAGGGACAGGGGACGGCCAGGTACGAGCAGTACTTC
- | TRBJ2-1 | once | TRBV5-1 | CASSKTRGAQLLDEQFF | TGCGCCAGCAGTAAAACTCGGGGGGCCCAACTCTTGGATGAGCAGTTCTTC
TRBD1 | TRBJ1-4 | - | TRBV7-9 | CASRSGQGHEKLFF | TGTGCCAGCAGAAGCGGACAGGGACATGAAAAACTGTTTTTT
- | TRBJ2-7 | - | TRBV18 | CASSLKQGSPYEQYF | TGTGCCAGCTCGCTGAAACAGGGTTCTCCCTACGAGCAGTACTTC
TRBD1 | TRBJ2-1 | - | TRBV6-5 | CASSYFRQGDYNEQFF | TGTGCCAGCAGTTACTTCCGGCAGGGGGACTACAATGAGCAGTTCTTC
TRBD1 | TRBJ2-1 | - | TRBV11-3 | CASSSVTGWGEQFF | TGTGCCAGCAGCTCTGTGACAGGGTGGGGTGAGCAGTTCTTC
TRBD2 | TRBJ2-7 | - | TRBV7-2 | CASSLEVSGIIEQYF | TGTGCCAGCAGCTTAGAGGTTAGCGGGATAATAGAGCAGTACTTC
TRBD2 | TRBJ2-7 | - | TRBV28 | CATTSGRSYEQYF | TGTGCCACCACTAGCGGGAGGTCATACGAGCAGTACTTC
TRBD2 | TRBJ2-1 | - | TRBV4-3 | CASSQERTSGSVAYNEQFF | TGCGCCAGCAGCCAAGAGAGGACTAGCGGGAGTGTGGCCTACAATGAGCAGTTCTTC
TRBD1 | TRBJ1-2 | - | TRBV11-2 | CASGGGDRVFYGYTF | TGTGCCAGCGGAGGTGGGGACAGAGTTTTTTATGGCTACACCTTC
TRBD1 | TRBJ1-1 | - | TRBV5-8 | CASSSQGQTEAFF | TGTGCCAGCAGCTCACAGGGGCAGACTGAAGCTTTCTTT
TRBD2 | TRBJ2-1 | - | TRBV5-1 | CASSRTSGGGHSYNEQFF | TGCGCCAGCAGCAGGACTAGCGGGGGTGGTCACTCCTACAATGAGCAGTTCTTC
- | TRBJ2-1 | - | TRBV7-2 | CASSLHARNEQFF | TGTGCCAGCAGCTTACACGCTCGGAATGAGCAGTTCTTC
- | TRBJ2-1 | - | TRBV27 | CASSLRGQSSYNEQFF | TGTGCCAGCAGTTTGCGCGGACAGAGCTCCTACAATGAGCAGTTCTTC
- | TRBJ1-4 | - | TRBV30 | CAWSPREEKLFF | TGTGCCTGGAGTCCTCGAGAGGAAAAACTGTTTTTT
- | TRBJ1-1 | - | TRBV28 | CASSSDAQVFEAFF | TGTGCCAGCAGTTCTGACGCACAGGTTTTTGAAGCTTTCTTT
- | TRBJ1-3 | - | TRBV6-6 | CASSSFRVSGNTIYF | TGTGCCAGCAGTTCCTTCAGGGTATCCGGAAACACCATATATTTT
TRBD2 | TRBJ2-1 | - | TRBV28 | CASRPRIGRTTDEQFF | TGTGCCAGCAGGCCCCGGATCGGGAGGACGACCGATGAGCAGTTCTTC
TRBD2 | TRBJ2-3 | - | TRBV3-1/TRBV3-2 | CASSLGWSGRTDTQYF | TGTGCCAGCAGCCTGGGGTGGAGCGGGAGGACAGATACGCAGTATTTT
- | TRBJ2-3 | - | TRBV27 | CASSLVGGGRTDTQYF | TGTGCCAGCAGTTTGGTCGGCGGGGGCCGCACAGATACGCAGTATTTT
- | TRBJ1-6 | - | TRBV30 | CAWSPEGFSPLHF | TGTGCCTGGAGCCCGGAGGGATTCTCACCCCTCCACTTT
TRBD2 | TRBJ2-7 | - | TRBV10-1 | CASSGGGSSYEQYF | TGCGCCAGCAGTGGAGGCGGGAGTTCCTACGAGCAGTACTTC
TRBD1 | TRBJ2-2 | - | TRBV19 | CASSPDRLANTGELFF | TGTGCCAGTAGCCCGGACAGGTTAGCGAACACCGGGGAGCTGTTTTTT
- | TRBJ2-1 | - | TRBV5-5 | CASSLDRAGSYNEQFF | TGTGCCAGCAGCTTGGATCGGGCGGGATCATACAATGAGCAGTTCTTC
TRBD2 | TRBJ2-7 | few | TRBV7-9 | CASSSNSGSRYEQYF | TGTGCCAGCAGCTCCAATAGCGGGAGTCGCTACGAGCAGTACTTC
- | TRBJ2-6 | - | TRBV2 | CASKQARTSGANVLTF | TGTGCCAGCAAACAGGCGCGAACCTCTGGGGCCAACGTCCTGACTTTC
- | TRBJ2-6 | once | TRBV5-8 | CASAKKGSGANVLTF | TGTGCCAGCGCCAAAAAGGGGTCTGGGGCCAACGTCCTGACTTTC
- | TRBJ1-4 | - | TRBV9 | CASSTPTGKLFF | TGTGCCAGCAGCACCCCAACAGGAAAACTGTTTTTT
- | TRBJ1-2 | - | TRBV4-2 | CASTQTGTKKNYGYTF | TGTGCCAGCACCCAAACAGGGACCAAGAAAAACTATGGCTACACCTTC
TRBD1 | TRBJ1-2 | - | TRBV29-1 | CSVLTGGNDYGYTF | TGCAGCGTACTGACAGGGGGGAATGACTATGGCTACACCTTC
- | TRBJ2-2 | - | TRBV5-1 | CASSFREGTGELFF | TGCGCCAGCAGCTTTCGGGAAGGTACCGGGGAGCTGTTTTTT
- | TRBJ1-2 | - | TRBV10-3 | CAISESDSIYGYTF | TGTGCCATCAGTGAGTCGGACAGTATATATGGCTACACCTTC
- | TRBJ1-2 | - | TRBV11-2 | CASSLGRVSRTPYGYTF | TGTGCCAGCAGCTTAGGCAGGGTGTCACGCACACCGTATGGCTACACCTTC
TRBD1 | TRBJ2-7 | - | TRBV19 | CASSVGTGPYEQYF | TGTGCCAGTAGTGTCGGGACAGGGCCGTACGAGCAGTACTTC
- | TRBJ1-5 | - | TRBV24-1 | CATWSCPEAGYSNQPQHF | TGTGCCACCTGGTCATGTCCGGAGGCCGGGTATAGCAATCAGCCCCAGCATTTT
TRBD2 | TRBJ2-3 | - | TRBV27 | CASSLLSGGADTQYF | TGTGCCAGCAGTTTATTGTCGGGAGGGGCAGATACGCAGTATTTT
TRBD1 | TRBJ2-2 | - | TRBV19 | CASNPTGLTSGELFF | TGTGCCAGTAACCCGACAGGGTTGACATCCGGGGAGCTGTTTTTT
- | TRBJ1-6 | - | TRBV11-2 | CASSYRESHNSPLHF | TGTGCCAGCAGCTACAGGGAATCCCATAATTCACCCCTCCACTTT
TRBD1 | TRBJ2-3 | - | TRBV27 | CASSSVLGQGTDTQYF | TGTGCCAGCAGTTCCGTTTTGGGACAGGGTACAGATACGCAGTATTTT
TRBD1 | TRBJ1-5 | - | TRBV24-1 | CATSDPGGPNQPQHF | TGTGCCACCAGTGATCCAGGGGGCCCCAATCAGCCCCAGCATTTT
TRBD1 | TRBJ1-4 | - | TRBV30 | CAWSVSGQGDEKLFF | TGTGCCTGGAGTGTTTCGGGACAGGGGGATGAAAAACTGTTTTTT
TRBD1 | TRBJ1-1 | - | TRBV6-5 | CASSTAGTGIEAFF | TGTGCCAGCAGTACGGCCGGGACAGGGATCGAAGCTTTCTTT
- | TRBJ2-7 | few | TRBV6-2/TRBV6-3 | CASSRQSSYEQYF | TGTGCCAGCAGTCGACAGAGCTCCTACGAGCAGTACTTC
TRBD2 | TRBJ2-7 | - | TRBV4-2 | CASSQELAGVVYEQYF | TGTGCCAGCAGCCAAGAGCTAGCGGGAGTGGTATACGAGCAGTACTTC
TRBD1 | TRBJ2-1 | - | TRBV4-1 | CASSQRTGDNEQFF | TGCGCCAGCAGCCAACGGACAGGGGACAATGAGCAGTTCTTC
- | TRBJ1-2 | - | TRBV27 | CASSPGLNYGYTF | TGTGCCAGCAGTCCTGGACTCAACTATGGCTACACCTTC
TRBD1 | TRBJ1-4 | once | TRBV30 | CAWSRGTGPEKLFF | TGTGCCTGGTCGAGGGGGACAGGGCCTGAAAAACTGTTTTTT